The clone carrying this T cell receptor (beta chain) was found many times. Its antigen is unidentified. These data belong to a study of T cell repertoires in cytomegalovirus infection. At the level of the study: CMV infection together with matching HLA type was indicated by public TCR beta signatures. Notes on the study in general: Cumulative public TCR beta family frequency identified carriers of CMV plus the relevant HLA. The ex vivo response was dominated by HLA-C-restricted CMV-specific TCR beta clonotypes.

The germline V and J ends were trimmed by 5 bases and 5 bases, with 16 bases remaining between them. Germline V gene sequence: CDR1 SGHTA, CDR2 FQGNSA. CDR3 length: 15 residues. From the reads, TCRdb called clonotypes with MiXCR, one entry per CDR3 protein. The sample records fewer than 700,000 distinct CDR3 sequences, about 24% being singletons. This chain links TRBV7-2 with TRBJ2-1; tentative D call: TRBD2 (6 bases). Sequenced input: CD8+ T cells from PBMCs. The clonotype originates from a human donor in good health (CMV status not recorded). Some clones in this sample may be carry-over from other donors' samples. In DNA, the CDR3 is TGTGCCAGCAGCGAAACTAGCAAAGTAAACAATGAGCAGTTCTTC. Amino acids: CASSETSKVNNEQFF. The variable domain in full, with the rest retrieved from reference TRBV7-2 and TRBJ2-1, is GAGVSQSPSNKVTEKGKDVELRCDPISGHTALYWYRQSLGQGLEFLIYFQGNSAPDKSGLPSDRFSAERTGGSVSTLTIQRTQQEDSAVYLCASSETSKVNNEQFFGPGTRLTVL.